The rows below give T cell receptor beta chains drawn from one sample of a study of blood T cell repertoires in COVID-19. The method was immunoSEQ multiplex PCR; TCRdb's version includes in-frame clones alone and lacks a portion of them. This sample carries fewer than 300,000 clones, approximately 93% of them seen once, and the ten largest clones take approximately 2.1%. Sample: peripheral blood. The origin of the receptors is a woman in her thirties with COVID-19, enrolled during active disease. The CDR3 runs from the conserved cysteine through the conserved F or W. The D gene is left open where the match is weak. Clone sizes are given selectively: once, few, many, or a class where the clone is expanded.

clone size	V gene	J gene	D gene	CDR3 protein	CDR3 DNA
NA	TRBV11-2	TRBJ1-1	TRBD1	CASSPLLGWTGEAFF	TGTGCCAGCAGCCCCCTTTTAGGGTGGACAGGCGAAGCTTTCTTT
few	TRBV5-1	TRBJ1-3	TRBD1	CASSSSSGTGVSSGNTIYF	TGCGCCAGCAGCTCGTCCTCCGGGACAGGGGTATCCTCTGGAAACACCATATATTTT
few	TRBV19	TRBJ1-4	TRBD1	CASTPGQGGEKLFF	TGTGCCAGTACCCCCGGACAGGGGGGAGAAAAACTGTTTTTT
NA	TRBV29-1	TRBJ1-1	NA	CSVELTGSNSRAFF	TGCAGCGTTGAGCTAACAGGGAGTAACTCCCGAGCTTTCTTT
once	TRBV19	TRBJ2-4	NA	CASSTIVRAKNIQYF	TGTGCCAGTAGTACGATTGTGCGGGCCAAAAACATTCAGTACTTC
few	TRBV29-1	TRBJ2-3	TRBD1	CSVEDPYHGTGFTDTQYF	TGCAGCGTTGAAGATCCTTACCACGGGACAGGGTTCACAGATACGCAGTATTTT
once	TRBV19	TRBJ2-2	NA	CASSMGLGAGGELFF	TGTGCCAGTAGTATGGGGCTAGGGGCCGGCGGGGAGCTGTTTTTT
NA	TRBV27	TRBJ2-7	NA	CASSFRTVGAEQYF	TGTGCCAGCAGTTTCAGGACGGTGGGGGCCGAGCAGTACTTC
NA	TRBV2	TRBJ1-2	NA	CASMKDSHYGYTF	TGTGCCAGCATGAAGGACAGCCACTATGGCTACACCTTC
NA	TRBV24-1	TRBJ2-1	TRBD2	CATSPRPGLAVPSYNEQFF	TGTGCCACCAGTCCGAGACCGGGACTAGCGGTGCCCTCCTACAATGAGCAGTTCTTC